The rows below give T cell receptor beta chains drawn from one sample of a study of cytomegalovirus exposure and HLA in healthy donors. The table came from immunoSEQ multiplex PCR; TCRdb's copy has only in-frame clones and leaves some out. This sample has over 200,000 clones, with roughly 70% found just once. Specimen: PBMCs. These receptors were obtained from a middle-aged man in good health and CMV-seropositive. Both conserved end residues are part of each CDR3. The order of the fields is clone size, V gene, J gene, CDR3 length, D gene, CDR3 protein, CDR3 DNA. The D gene is left open where the match is weak. Clone size is shown for a subset of rows, as once, few, many or a class of expanded clone.

clone_size: NA; v_call: TRBV5-1; j_call: TRBJ1-1; cdr3_length: 16; d_call: NA; cdr3_aa: CASSLEALGGEAEAFF; cdr3_nt: TGCGCCAGCAGCTTGGAGGCCCTGGGGGGGGAGGCTGAAGCTTTCTTT
clone_size: NA; v_call: TRBV7-9; j_call: TRBJ1-1; cdr3_length: 14; d_call: NA; cdr3_aa: CASSDGQFYTEAFF; cdr3_nt: TGTGCCAGCAGCGACGGACAGTTTTACACTGAAGCTTTCTTT
clone_size: NA; v_call: TRBV5-1; j_call: TRBJ1-1; cdr3_length: 15; d_call: NA; cdr3_aa: CASSLAEGRRTEAFF; cdr3_nt: TGCGCCAGCAGCTTGGCCGAGGGGAGGAGGACTGAAGCTTTCTTT
clone_size: few; v_call: TRBV15; j_call: TRBJ1-2; cdr3_length: 17; d_call: NA; cdr3_aa: CATSRDRVKETVYGYTF; cdr3_nt: TGTGCCACCAGCAGAGATAGAGTAAAGGAGACAGTCTATGGCTACACCTTC
clone_size: NA; v_call: TRBV29-1; j_call: TRBJ2-3; cdr3_length: 15; d_call: TRBD1; cdr3_aa: CSVPRTGATADTQYF; cdr3_nt: TGCAGCGTTCCTCGGACAGGGGCAACGGCAGATACGCAGTATTTT
clone_size: NA; v_call: TRBV19; j_call: TRBJ1-2; cdr3_length: 16; d_call: TRBD1; cdr3_aa: CASSIPPGQGAEGYTF; cdr3_nt: TGTGCCAGTAGTATTCCCCCCGGACAGGGGGCTGAGGGCTACACCTTC
clone_size: once; v_call: TRBV6-5; j_call: TRBJ2-5; cdr3_length: 14; d_call: NA; cdr3_aa: CASSPRGAEETQYF; cdr3_nt: TGTGCCAGCAGCCCCCGGGGGGCGGAGGAGACCCAGTACTTC
clone_size: NA; v_call: TRBV7-2; j_call: TRBJ2-1; cdr3_length: 13; d_call: NA; cdr3_aa: CASSLVGGGEEFF; cdr3_nt: TGTGCCAGCAGCTTGGTCGGCGGAGGTGAGGAGTTCTTC
clone_size: NA; v_call: TRBV7-9; j_call: TRBJ2-3; cdr3_length: 14; d_call: TRBD1; cdr3_aa: CASSLQGARDTQYF; cdr3_nt: TGTGCCAGCAGCTTGCAGGGGGCAAGGGATACGCAGTATTTT
clone_size: NA; v_call: TRBV11-2; j_call: TRBJ2-3; cdr3_length: 14; d_call: NA; cdr3_aa: CASSLAQSTDTQYF; cdr3_nt: TGTGCCAGCAGCTTAGCCCAAAGCACAGATACGCAGTATTTT
clone_size: NA; v_call: TRBV2; j_call: TRBJ2-7; cdr3_length: 14; d_call: NA; cdr3_aa: CASSEWAGSYEQYF; cdr3_nt: TGTGCCAGCAGTGAATGGGCGGGTTCCTACGAGCAGTACTTC
clone_size: NA; v_call: TRBV7-8; j_call: TRBJ2-7; cdr3_length: 16; d_call: TRBD2; cdr3_aa: CASSLELAGNSYEQYF; cdr3_nt: TGTGCCAGCAGCTTAGAACTAGCGGGGAACTCCTACGAGCAGTACTTC
clone_size: NA; v_call: TRBV7-2; j_call: TRBJ2-3; cdr3_length: 12; d_call: NA; cdr3_aa: CASSVGTDTQYF; cdr3_nt: TGTGCCAGCAGCGTCGGTACAGATACGCAGTATTTT
clone_size: NA; v_call: TRBV18; j_call: TRBJ2-2; cdr3_length: 17; d_call: TRBD2; cdr3_aa: CASSPAGTSGNTGELFF; cdr3_nt: TGTGCCAGCTCACCCGCTGGGACTAGCGGTAACACCGGGGAGCTGTTTTTT
clone_size: NA; v_call: TRBV28; j_call: TRBJ1-1; cdr3_length: 15; d_call: NA; cdr3_aa: CASSVRTPPNTEAFF; cdr3_nt: TGTGCCAGCAGTGTCCGGACACCCCCGAACACTGAAGCTTTCTTT
clone_size: NA; v_call: TRBV5-6; j_call: TRBJ1-2; cdr3_length: 13; d_call: NA; cdr3_aa: CASSLEGQYGYTF; cdr3_nt: TGTGCCAGCAGCTTGGAGGGGCAGTATGGCTACACCTTC
clone_size: once; v_call: TRBV25-1; j_call: TRBJ1-2; cdr3_length: 15; d_call: TRBD1; cdr3_aa: CASSELKGGGEGYTF; cdr3_nt: TGTGCCAGCAGTGAATTAAAAGGAGGGGGCGAGGGCTACACCTTC
clone_size: NA; v_call: TRBV27; j_call: TRBJ2-7; cdr3_length: 15; d_call: NA; cdr3_aa: CASSPKGGFSNEQYF; cdr3_nt: TGTGCCAGCTCCCCAAAGGGGGGGTTTAGTAACGAGCAGTACTTC
clone_size: NA; v_call: TRBV7-2; j_call: TRBJ1-1; cdr3_length: 15; d_call: NA; cdr3_aa: CASSLGRAEGTEAFF; cdr3_nt: TGTGCCAGCAGCTTAGGTAGGGCTGAGGGCACTGAAGCTTTCTTT
clone_size: few; v_call: TRBV15; j_call: TRBJ1-2; cdr3_length: 15; d_call: NA; cdr3_aa: CATSREGSRNYGYTF; cdr3_nt: TGTGCCACCAGCAGAGAGGGGAGTCGTAACTATGGCTACACCTTC
clone_size: NA; v_call: TRBV29-1; j_call: TRBJ1-1; cdr3_length: 14; d_call: NA; cdr3_aa: CSVDSRGQNTEAFF; cdr3_nt: TGCAGCGTTGATAGCAGGGGTCAGAACACTGAAGCTTTCTTT
clone_size: NA; v_call: TRBV5-1; j_call: TRBJ2-7; cdr3_length: 13; d_call: NA; cdr3_aa: CASSFNNPAGQYF; cdr3_nt: TGCGCCAGCAGCTTTAATAACCCGGCGGGGCAGTACTTC
clone_size: NA; v_call: TRBV19; j_call: TRBJ2-7; cdr3_length: 15; d_call: TRBD2; cdr3_aa: CASSPGGGTTYEQYF; cdr3_nt: TGTGCCAGTAGTCCCGGGGGGGGGACAACCTACGAGCAGTACTTC
clone_size: NA; v_call: TRBV28; j_call: TRBJ2-1; cdr3_length: 15; d_call: NA; cdr3_aa: CASSFYGVSHNEQFF; cdr3_nt: TGTGCCAGCAGTTTTTACGGGGTTTCCCACAATGAGCAGTTCTTC
clone_size: NA; v_call: TRBV7-8; j_call: TRBJ1-1; cdr3_length: 13; d_call: NA; cdr3_aa: CASSSRMNTEAFF; cdr3_nt: TGTGCCAGCAGCTCCAGGATGAACACTGAAGCTTTCTTT
clone_size: NA; v_call: TRBV5-1; j_call: TRBJ1-1; cdr3_length: 14; d_call: NA; cdr3_aa: CASSLEAGNTEAFF; cdr3_nt: TGCGCCAGCAGCTTGGAGGCGGGTAACACTGAAGCTTTCTTT
clone_size: few; v_call: TRBV6-1; j_call: TRBJ2-7; cdr3_length: 14; d_call: TRBD1; cdr3_aa: CASSSTGGIYEQYF; cdr3_nt: TGTGCCAGCAGCTCAACAGGGGGCATCTACGAGCAGTACTTC
clone_size: NA; v_call: TRBV11-2; j_call: TRBJ2-3; cdr3_length: 16; d_call: TRBD2; cdr3_aa: CASSSGTRGSTDTQYF; cdr3_nt: TGTGCCAGCAGCTCAGGGACTAGGGGAAGCACAGATACGCAGTATTTT
clone_size: NA; v_call: TRBV5-1; j_call: TRBJ2-3; cdr3_length: 12; d_call: NA; cdr3_aa: CASSPMPDTQYF; cdr3_nt: TGCGCCAGCAGCCCTATGCCAGATACGCAGTATTTT
clone_size: NA; v_call: TRBV14; j_call: TRBJ1-2; cdr3_length: 16; d_call: NA; cdr3_aa: CASSQGVVRPGDGYTF; cdr3_nt: TGTGCCAGCAGCCAAGGGGTTGTAAGGCCAGGGGATGGCTACACCTTC
clone_size: few; v_call: TRBV5-1; j_call: TRBJ2-1; cdr3_length: 15; d_call: TRBD1; cdr3_aa: CASSFSGTGHNEQFF; cdr3_nt: TGCGCCAGCAGCTTCTCCGGGACAGGGCACAATGAGCAGTTCTTC
clone_size: NA; v_call: TRBV11-2; j_call: TRBJ2-7; cdr3_length: 14; d_call: TRBD1; cdr3_aa: CASSPTPTGGEQYF; cdr3_nt: TGTGCCAGCAGCCCCACCCCCACAGGGGGCGAGCAGTACTTC
clone_size: NA; v_call: TRBV5-6; j_call: TRBJ2-7; cdr3_length: 15; d_call: TRBD2; cdr3_aa: CASTILGLAGYEQYF; cdr3_nt: TGTGCCAGCACCATACTAGGACTAGCGGGCTACGAGCAGTACTTC
clone_size: NA; v_call: TRBV11-2; j_call: TRBJ2-5; cdr3_length: 16; d_call: TRBD1; cdr3_aa: CASSLLGQGAGETQYF; cdr3_nt: TGTGCCAGCAGCTTATTAGGACAGGGGGCGGGAGAGACCCAGTACTTC
clone_size: NA; v_call: TRBV5-1; j_call: TRBJ2-3; cdr3_length: 19; d_call: TRBD2; cdr3_aa: CASSLGYSGIRTSTDTQYF; cdr3_nt: TGCGCCAGCAGCTTGGGGTACAGCGGGATAAGAACTAGCACAGATACGCAGTATTTT
clone_size: few; v_call: TRBV4-1; j_call: TRBJ1-1; cdr3_length: 12; d_call: NA; cdr3_aa: CASSQDGPEAFF; cdr3_nt: TGCGCCAGCAGCCAAGATGGCCCTGAAGCTTTCTTT
clone_size: few; v_call: TRBV7-2; j_call: TRBJ2-7; cdr3_length: 19; d_call: TRBD2; cdr3_aa: CASSLKGALPTSGTYEQYF; cdr3_nt: TGTGCCAGCAGCTTAAAGGGAGCCCTTCCGACTAGCGGGACCTACGAGCAGTACTTC
clone_size: NA; v_call: TRBV4-1; j_call: TRBJ2-7; cdr3_length: 15; d_call: NA; cdr3_aa: CASSQGPTGRYEQYF; cdr3_nt: TGCGCCAGCAGCCAAGGTCCCACAGGAAGATACGAGCAGTACTTC
clone_size: NA; v_call: TRBV2; j_call: TRBJ1-2; cdr3_length: 14; d_call: NA; cdr3_aa: CASSEQLGVYGYTF; cdr3_nt: TGTGCCAGCAGTGAACAATTAGGGGTCTATGGCTACACCTTC
clone_size: NA; v_call: TRBV18; j_call: TRBJ2-5; cdr3_length: 13; d_call: TRBD2; cdr3_aa: CASSGAGEETQYF; cdr3_nt: TGTGCCAGCTCAGGAGCGGGGGAAGAGACCCAGTACTTC
clone_size: NA; v_call: TRBV9; j_call: TRBJ2-7; cdr3_length: 15; d_call: NA; cdr3_aa: CASSGPTGVEDEQYF; cdr3_nt: TGTGCCAGCAGCGGGCCTACGGGGGTGGAGGACGAGCAGTACTTC
clone_size: few; v_call: TRBV7-7; j_call: TRBJ1-1; cdr3_length: 13; d_call: TRBD1; cdr3_aa: CAIWDRARSEAFF; cdr3_nt: TGTGCCATCTGGGACAGGGCCCGATCCGAAGCTTTCTTT
clone_size: NA; v_call: TRBV9; j_call: TRBJ2-2; cdr3_length: 17; d_call: TRBD2; cdr3_aa: CASSGTSGVLRTGELFF; cdr3_nt: TGTGCCAGCAGCGGGACTAGCGGGGTTTTGAGGACCGGGGAGCTGTTTTTT
clone_size: NA; v_call: TRBV5-1; j_call: TRBJ2-5; cdr3_length: 13; d_call: NA; cdr3_aa: CASSADRKETQYF; cdr3_nt: TGCGCCAGCAGCGCCGACAGGAAAGAGACCCAGTACTTC
clone_size: NA; v_call: TRBV2; j_call: TRBJ2-5; cdr3_length: 16; d_call: TRBD2; cdr3_aa: CASSGPLAGAGETQYF; cdr3_nt: TGTGCCAGCAGCGGGCCCCTAGCGGGGGCTGGAGAGACCCAGTACTTC
clone_size: NA; v_call: TRBV6-4; j_call: TRBJ1-2; cdr3_length: 15; d_call: NA; cdr3_aa: CASRSQDGSNYGYTF; cdr3_nt: TGTGCCAGCAGGAGTCAGGACGGGAGTAACTATGGCTACACCTTC
clone_size: NA; v_call: TRBV6-4; j_call: TRBJ2-5; cdr3_length: 14; d_call: NA; cdr3_aa: CASRTGHRRETQYF; cdr3_nt: TGTGCCAGCAGGACGGGACATCGGCGGGAGACCCAGTACTTC
clone_size: NA; v_call: TRBV15; j_call: TRBJ1-5; cdr3_length: 13; d_call: NA; cdr3_aa: CATSRDQNQPQHF; cdr3_nt: TGTGCCACCAGCAGAGATCAAAATCAGCCCCAGCATTTT
clone_size: NA; v_call: TRBV5-6; j_call: TRBJ1-1; cdr3_length: 17; d_call: TRBD1; cdr3_aa: CASSLVGTGVMNTEAFF; cdr3_nt: TGTGCCAGCAGCTTGGTGGGGACAGGGGTGATGAACACTGAAGCTTTCTTT
clone_size: few; v_call: TRBV5-1; j_call: TRBJ1-2; cdr3_length: 14; d_call: NA; cdr3_aa: CASSFPSDNYGYTF; cdr3_nt: TGCGCCAGCAGCTTCCCGAGCGATAACTATGGCTACACCTTC
clone_size: few; v_call: TRBV29-1; j_call: TRBJ2-5; cdr3_length: 13; d_call: NA; cdr3_aa: CSVARRGGETQYF; cdr3_nt: TGCAGCGTAGCACGCAGGGGTGGGGAGACCCAGTACTTC
clone_size: NA; v_call: TRBV5-1; j_call: TRBJ2-5; cdr3_length: 13; d_call: TRBD1; cdr3_aa: CASRSGQEVTQYF; cdr3_nt: TGCGCCAGCAGATCGGGACAGGAGGTGACCCAGTACTTC
clone_size: NA; v_call: TRBV19; j_call: TRBJ1-2; cdr3_length: 15; d_call: TRBD1; cdr3_aa: CASSYPGQGAWGYTF; cdr3_nt: TGTGCCAGTAGCTATCCGGGACAGGGGGCGTGGGGCTACACCTTC
clone_size: few; v_call: TRBV28; j_call: TRBJ2-1; cdr3_length: 21; d_call: TRBD1; cdr3_aa: CASSLRQGVLPHTSSYNEQFF; cdr3_nt: TGTGCCAGCAGTTTACGCCAGGGGGTTCTCCCCCATACTAGCTCCTACAATGAGCAGTTCTTC
clone_size: once; v_call: TRBV19; j_call: TRBJ2-3; cdr3_length: 16; d_call: NA; cdr3_aa: CASSPLAGAVTDTQYF; cdr3_nt: TGTGCCAGTAGTCCCCTGGCGGGGGCCGTCACAGATACGCAGTATTTT
clone_size: once; v_call: TRBV13; j_call: TRBJ2-5; cdr3_length: 14; d_call: NA; cdr3_aa: CASSRGSRGETQYF; cdr3_nt: TGTGCCAGCAGCCGGGGGTCCCGCGGGGAGACCCAGTACTTC
clone_size: NA; v_call: TRBV27; j_call: TRBJ2-7; cdr3_length: 15; d_call: TRBD1; cdr3_aa: CASSPLRDRANEQYF; cdr3_nt: TGTGCCAGCAGTCCCCTGAGGGACAGGGCTAACGAGCAGTACTTC